By sample fraction, the clone carrying this T cell receptor (beta chain) is large (0.1 to 1%). The antigen remains undetermined. The normal lung sample lay at least 3 cm, and maximally far, from the tumour. DNA was extracted from unsorted cell suspensions stored frozen. The record originates from a study of immune cell composition in non-small cell lung cancer. General study points: It was not proven that tumour-reactive clones equal dominant tumour-associated clones. No significant correlation existed between pack-years smoked and tumour clonality. Clones >0.5% enriched in tumour were rarer in adenocarcinoma (around 33%) than squamous (approximately 80%).

The data were produced by immunoSEQ multiplex PCR, yet TCRdb's version contains in-frame clones alone and is incomplete. The data contain approximately 610 clones, about 72% of them singletons. Sequenced: non-adjacent lung tissue. The receptor's source is a human donor with non-small cell lung cancer.

The CDR3 DNA sequence: TGTGCCAGCAGTTTATTTGCAGGGGTAGCCACTGAAGCTTTCTTT. This codes for CASSLFAGVATEAFF. V gene TRBV28 combines with J gene TRBJ1-1; possibly TRBD1 for D (6 bases). Germline V CDR1 and CDR2: MDHEN, SYDVKM. The CDR3 runs to 15 residues. Trimming removed 1 base at V and 4 bases at J, with 13 bases between.